This T cell receptor (beta chain) was obtained from a study of regulatory T cells in long-lasting Graves disease. Germline lookup yields CDR1 SGHVS and CDR2 FNYEAQ. CDR3 length: 13 amino acids. Trimming took off 6 bases at V and 1 base at J, with 9 bases between the two ends. The time point denotes: newly diagnosed GD, antithyroid drugs for less than 3 months. RNA extracted from PBMCs served as the sequencing template. This clonotype was detected only a few times. Researchers made TCR beta libraries by using iRepertoire HTBI primers and running Arm-PCR on CDR3 regions. MiXCR was run by TCRdb on the multiplex PCR reads, yielding one entry per CDR3 protein. The sample comprises a few hundred thousand distinct CDR3 sequences, 12% of which are singletons, and about 20% rests with the top ten. These sequences were also reported in another study, on T cells in Graves' hyperthyroidism and ophthalmopathy.

The chain couples TRBV7-6 to TRBJ2-5; D is unclear. The material was peripheral blood mononuclear cells (PBMCs), obtained at new diagnosis, from a patient treated with antithyroid drugs. This sequence was found in a woman aged 18-29 years with Graves disease. The CDR3 is CASRGFPQETQYF. CDR3 DNA: TGTGCCAGCAGAGGATTTCCCCAAGAGACCCAGTACTTC.